The 25 T cell receptor beta chains in this list originate from one sample, sequenced in a study of shared clonotypes between healthy human individuals. TCRdb's copy holds only in-frame clones and misses some; the assay was immunoSEQ multiplex PCR. This sample has about 2.1 million clones, with 93% found just once. CD45RO-negative, CCR7-positively selected cells formed the naive CD8 fraction, excluding terminally differentiated effector memory CD45RA+ cells. The sequenced sample was naive CD8+ T cells from PBMCs. Receptors were obtained from a man aged 18 to 30 in good health. Some clones in this sample may be carry-over from other donors' samples.

CDR3 coding DNA: TGTGCCAGCAGCTTAGACCAGCGGCGATCAGATACGCAGTATTTT. This gives the protein CASSLDQRRSDTQYF. The chain links TRBV7-9 to TRBJ2-3; tentative D call: TRBD2 (5 bases). This CDR3 spans 15 amino acids. Trimming pared 1 base from V and 4 bases from J, leaving 12 bases between. Germline V gives CDR1 SEHNR, CDR2 FQNEAQ (reference sequence).

The chain joins TRBV4-1 to TRBJ2-7, with D possibly being TRBD2 (5 bases). Trimming stripped 1 base from V and 3 bases from J, with 16 bases between. The CDR3 has 16 residues. The germline CDR1 and CDR2 sequences are MGHRA and YSYEKL. CDR3 protein: CASSQGVGGLVYEQYF. CDR3 in DNA: TGCGCCAGCAGCCAAGGTGTGGGCGGACTGGTCTACGAGCAGTACTTC.

The chain has TRBV11-2 and TRBJ2-7; 9 nucleotides align to TRBD2. The V gene end was trimmed by 3 bases and the J gene end by 6 bases; junction bases not matched to a gene: 12. The CDR3 length is 16 residues. CDR1 and CDR2 from the germline V gene are SGHAT and FQNNGV. The CDR3 nucleotides read TGTGCCAGCAGCTTCCCCCAGGGACTAGCCTCGGTCGAGCAGTACTTC. Its translation is CASSFPQGLASVEQYF.

CDR3 sequence reads: CASAPPTGAGNTIYF. In DNA, the CDR3 is TGTGCCAGCGCACCGCCGACAGGGGCTGGAAACACCATATATTTT. The J gene is TRBJ1-3, the V gene TRBV9; TRBD1 matches at 8 bases. Germline V CDR1 and CDR2: SGDLS, YYNGEE. J lost 2 bases, V lost 7 bases, and 8 bases had no gene match. The CDR3 runs to 15 residues.

This rearrangement joins TRBV5-4 to TRBJ2-5, with 9 bases matching TRBD1. After removal of 3 bases from V and 3 bases from J, the junction contained 6 bases not matched to a gene. Germline loops: CDR1 SGHNT, CDR2 YYREEE (reference sequence). The CDR3 contains 15 residues. The CDR3 is CASSSGRTGEETQYF. Written as DNA, the CDR3 is TGTGCCAGCAGCTCGGGACGGACAGGGGAAGAGACCCAGTACTTC. Variable domain in full (rest from reference TRBV5-4 and TRBJ2-5): ETGVTQSPTHLIKTRGQQVTLRCSSQSGHNTVSWYQQALGQGPQFIFQYYREEENGRGNFPPRFSGLQFPNYSSELNVNALELDDSALYLCASSSGRTGEETQYFGPGTRLLVL.

The CDR3 loop reads CAYTTGDTEAFF. Here the CDR3 DNA reads TGTGCCTACACGACAGGGGACACTGAAGCTTTCTTT. V gene TRBV30 combines with J gene TRBJ1-1, with TRBD1 matching over 8 bases. This CDR3 spans 12 amino acids. CDR1 and CDR2 (germline): GTSNPN, SVGIG (reference sequence). Unmatched junction bases numbered 4, after V lost 7 bases and J lost 3 bases.

V usage is TRBV12-5 and J usage is TRBJ1-2; D might be TRBD1 (6 bases). V lost 0 bases, J lost 3 bases, and 14 bases lay in between. The V gene's germline CDR1 is LGHNT and CDR2 FRNRAP. This CDR3 contains 16 residues. CDR3 region: CASGLVGGDPYYGYTF. Here the CDR3 DNA reads TGTGCTAGTGGTTTGGTAGGGGGGGATCCGTACTATGGCTACACCTTC.

This rearrangement joins TRBV14 to TRBJ2-7, with D possibly TRBD2 on 5 matching bases. Germline V gene lookup returns CDR1 SGHDN and CDR2 FVKESK. The CDR3 sequence is 18 residues long. Deletions cut 3 bases from V and 2 bases from J, with 23 bases between. CDR3 nucleotide sequence: TGTGCCAGCAGCCACTCCCCCACACGAGGCGGAGGCACCTACGAGCAGTACTTC. Amino acids: CASSHSPTRGGGTYEQYF. Using reference TRBV14 and TRBJ2-7 for the parts outside the CDR3, the full variable domain is EAGVTQFPSHSVIEKGQTVTLRCDPISGHDNLYWYRRVMGKEIKFLLHFVKESKQDESGMPNNRFLAERTGGTYSTLKVQPAELEDSGVYFCASSHSPTRGGGTYEQYFGPGTRLTVT.

CDR3 DNA: TGTGCCAGCAGCTTAGTTCGCCTAGAAGGGTACGAGCAGTACTTC. This sequence encodes CASSLVRLEGYEQYF. The rearrangement joins TRBV11-2 to TRBJ2-7, with D uncertain. The CDR3 has 15 amino acids. V was pared by 1 base and J by 4 bases, with 14 bases between. Germline V gene lookup returns CDR1 SGHAT and CDR2 FQNNGV.

The rearrangement joins TRBV15 to TRBJ2-5; 9 nucleotides match TRBD2. With V trimmed by 5 bases and J by 5 bases, 12 bases remained unmatched. The CDR3 is 16 amino acids. Germline V lookup: CDR1 LNHNV, CDR2 YYDKDF (reference sequence). As DNA, the CDR3 is TGTGCCACCAGCGATGCGGGAGGGCGGACGGGGGAGACCCAGTACTTC. Its translation: CATSDAGGRTGETQYF.

This chain joins TRBV10-3 and TRBJ2-3, with a weak D call TRBD2 (5 bases). Trimming stripped 4 bases from V and 0 bases from J, with 14 bases between. This CDR3 comprises 16 residues. From germline, CDR1 is ENHRY and CDR2 SYGVKD. CDR3: CAISAVRGPSTDTQYF. Here the CDR3 DNA reads TGTGCCATCAGTGCCGTCAGAGGGCCAAGCACAGATACGCAGTATTTT.

The genes are TRBV9 and TRBJ2-5, with 10 bases lining up with TRBD2. Germline assignment: CDR1 SGDLS and CDR2 YYNGEE. V dropped 3 bases and J dropped 3; count of bases not matched to a gene: 8. There are 16 residues in the CDR3. As DNA, the CDR3 is TGTGCCAGCAGCGCCCATGCTAGCGGGAGAGAAGAGACCCAGTACTTC. This gives the protein CASSAHASGREETQYF.

The gene calls are TRBV6-4 and TRBJ2-3; no reliable D call. The CDR3 consists of 14 residues. V lost 8 bases to trimming and J lost 3 bases, with 15 bases between them. CDR1 is MRHNA, CDR2 SNTAGT, per germline. The CDR3 coding sequence is TGTGCCAGCTTTCACCCTTTGGGAACAGATACGCAGTATTTT. Protein product: CASFHPLGTDTQYF.

V and J are TRBV15 and TRBJ2-3; no clear D gene. CDR3 length equals 17 residues. V dropped 0 bases and J dropped 0 bases, with 13 bases sitting between them. Germline V gene data show CDR1 as LNHNV and CDR2 as YYDKDF (reference sequence). The chain's CDR3 is CATSRDPNGASTDTQYF. The CDR3 nucleotides read TGTGCCACCAGCAGAGATCCCAACGGAGCTAGCACAGATACGCAGTATTTT.

V gene TRBV2 combines with J gene TRBJ2-7; a possible D gene is TRBD2 (6 bases). This CDR3 has 15 residues. CDR1 SNHLY and CDR2 FYNNEI come from the germline V gene. V was pared by 2 bases and J by 3 bases, with 14 bases between. In nucleotides, the CDR3 is TGTGCCAGCAGTGAATGGGAGGAATCTAACTACGAGCAGTACTTC. Residues: CASSEWEESNYEQYF. Looking up the rest from reference TRBV2 and TRBJ2-7 gives the full variable domain: EPEVTQTPSHQVTQMGQEVILRCVPISNHLYFYWYRQILGQKVEFLVSFYNNEISEKSEIFDDQFSVERPDGSNFTLKIRSTKLEDSAMYFCASSEWEESNYEQYFGPGTRLTVT.

In this sample, this clone turned up a few times. This chain joins TRBV11-2 and TRBJ1-2; the match to TRBD1 covers 9 bases. Trimming removed 6 bases from V and 4 bases from J; junction bases left unmatched: 3. Germline V gene data show CDR1 as SGHAT and CDR2 as FQNNGV. This CDR3 is built from 13 residues. The CDR3 protein is CASRGQGGYGYTF. The CDR3 DNA follows: TGTGCCAGCAGGGGACAGGGAGGCTATGGCTACACCTTC.

A few counts support this clone. The genes are TRBV19 and TRBJ1-1; D is ambiguous. Germline V gives CDR1 LNHDA, CDR2 SQIVND (reference sequence). This CDR3 has 13 residues. Trimming cost V 3 bases and J 4 bases, with 9 bases left between them. The CDR3 loop reads CASSIGSFTEAFF. CDR3 bases: TGTGCCAGTAGTATCGGCAGTTTCACTGAAGCTTTCTTT.

The chain uses TRBV7-9 and TRBJ2-2, with 7 bases matching TRBD1. J was trimmed by 3 bases and V by 6 bases; bases with no gene match: 13. Germline V gives CDR1 SEHNR, CDR2 FQNEAQ (reference sequence). There are 17 residues in the CDR3. The CDR3 spells CASSPNYGTEDTGELFF. The CDR3 DNA follows: TGTGCCAGCAGTCCAAACTATGGGACAGAAGACACCGGGGAGCTGTTTTTT.

The chain employs TRBV6-1 and TRBJ2-5; D may correspond to TRBD1 or TRBD2 (5 bases each). With 0 bases removed from V and 5 bases from J, the gap between germline ends came to 13 bases. The CDR3 contains 15 residues. Germline CDR1 and CDR2: MNHNS and SASEGT. CDR3 DNA: TGTGCCAGCAGTGAAGCGCTAGGGACGGCGGAGACCCAGTACTTC. Translation: CASSEALGTAETQYF.

V usage is TRBV10-1 and J usage is TRBJ2-1, with D perhaps matching TRBD2 (6 bases). V lost 3 bases, J lost 0 bases, and 9 bases lay in between. This CDR3 contains 15 residues. In germline, CDR1 is WNHNN, CDR2 SYGVQD (reference sequence). The CDR3 DNA sequence: TGCGCCAGCAGTGACTGGCGGGACTCCTACAATGAGCAGTTCTTC. This encodes CASSDWRDSYNEQFF.

The V call is TRBV28, the J call TRBJ2-1; 13 bases align to TRBD2. Germline assignment: CDR1 MDHEN and CDR2 SYDVKM. The junction had 6 bases not matched to a gene; V was cut back by 5 bases and J by 2 bases. The CDR3 loop spans 17 amino acids. CDR3 residues: CASSGPGLAGPYNEQFF. DNA of the CDR3: TGTGCCAGCAGTGGACCGGGACTAGCGGGGCCCTACAATGAGCAGTTCTTC.

This chain uses TRBV7-9 with TRBJ1-2, with 9 bases identical to TRBD1. CDR1 SEHNR and CDR2 FQNEAQ come from the germline V gene (reference sequence). The CDR3 consists of 16 residues. Germline trimming cut 2 bases from V and 8 bases from J; bases unmatched to any gene: 12. CDR3 amino acids: CASSLPWDRANFGYTF. CDR3 nucleotide sequence: TGTGCCAGCAGCTTACCATGGGACAGGGCTAACTTCGGCTACACCTTC.

In DNA form, the CDR3 reads TGCAGCGTTGTGGGACTCGAGATCAGCGGGAGGGCCGGGAACAATGAGCAGTTCTTC. As protein: CSVVGLEISGRAGNNEQFF. V gene TRBV29-1 combines with J gene TRBJ2-1; 10 bases line up with TRBD2. Losses at the gene ends were 4 bases for V and 5 bases for J; bases not matched to a gene: 20. The CDR3 is 19 amino acids. Germline CDR1 reads SQVTM; CDR2 reads ANQGSEA.

V gene TRBV7-4 combines with J gene TRBJ2-5; 9 nucleotides agree with TRBD1. This CDR3 is built from 16 residues. The junction had 9 bases not matched to a gene; V was cut back by 3 bases and J by 4 bases. The germline V gene encodes CDR1 SGHVT and CDR2 SQSDAQ. This CDR3 reads CASSFLERQGGETQYF. In DNA form, the CDR3 reads TGTGCCAGCAGCTTCTTGGAGAGACAGGGGGGAGAGACCCAGTACTTC.

This chain joins TRBV27 and TRBJ2-1; maybe TRBD2 (5 bases). Per germline, CDR1 MNHEY and CDR2 SMNVEV (reference sequence). The ends were cut back, 5 bases at V and 2 bases at J, with 13 bases in the middle. CDR3 length: 15 amino acids. The CDR3 sequence is CASSRIASPYNEQFF. The CDR3 DNA reads as TGTGCCAGCAGTCGCATAGCGAGCCCCTACAATGAGCAGTTCTTC.